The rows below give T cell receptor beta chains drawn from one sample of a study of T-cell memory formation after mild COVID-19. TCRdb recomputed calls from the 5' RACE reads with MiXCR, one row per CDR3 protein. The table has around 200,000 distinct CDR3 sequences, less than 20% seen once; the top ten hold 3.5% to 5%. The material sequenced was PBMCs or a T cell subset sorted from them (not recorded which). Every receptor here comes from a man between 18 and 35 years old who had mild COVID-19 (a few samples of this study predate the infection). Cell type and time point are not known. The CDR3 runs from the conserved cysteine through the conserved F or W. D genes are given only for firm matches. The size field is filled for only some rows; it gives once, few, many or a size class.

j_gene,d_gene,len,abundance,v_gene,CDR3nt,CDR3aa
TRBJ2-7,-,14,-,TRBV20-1,TGCAGTGCCGAGGGGCTAGCCCATACCTACGAGCAGTACTTC,CSAEGLAHTYEQYF
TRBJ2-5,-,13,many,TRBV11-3,TGTGCCAGCAGCTTAGGGCTGGGAAAGACCCAGTACTTC,CASSLGLGKTQYF
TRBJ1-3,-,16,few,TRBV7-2,TGTGCCAGCAGCTCCCTTGGGAGGAACTCTGGAAACACCATATATTTT,CASSSLGRNSGNTIYF
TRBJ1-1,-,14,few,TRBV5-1,TGCGCCAGCAGCTTTCAGGCCTCGAACACTGAAGCTTTCTTT,CASSFQASNTEAFF
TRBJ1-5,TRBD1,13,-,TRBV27,TGTGCCAGCAGTTTCACAGGGGGACAGCCCCAGCATTTT,CASSFTGGQPQHF
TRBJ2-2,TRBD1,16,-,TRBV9,TGTGCCAGCAGCTTCCGAGGACAGGTGAACACCGGGGAGCTGTTTTTT,CASSFRGQVNTGELFF
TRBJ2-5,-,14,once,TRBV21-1,TGTGCCAGCAGCAAGGGACAGGGGAGAAAGACCCAGTACTTC,CASSKGQGRKTQYF
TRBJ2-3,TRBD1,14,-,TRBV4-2,TGTGCCAGCAGGGACAGGGGGCGTGCAGATACGCAGTATTTT,CASRDRGRADTQYF
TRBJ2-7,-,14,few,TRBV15,TGTGCCACCAGCAGAGATCGGCGGGGACACGAGCAGTACTTC,CATSRDRRGHEQYF
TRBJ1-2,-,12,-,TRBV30,TGTGCCTGGAGTGAGTTTAACTATGGCTACACCTTC,CAWSEFNYGYTF
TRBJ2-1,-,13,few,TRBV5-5,TGTGCCAGCAGCTTGCCCGGGCTGGGCGGGCAGTTCTTC,CASSLPGLGGQFF
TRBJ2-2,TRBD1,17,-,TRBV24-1,TGTGCCACCAGTGATTTGGGGACAGGGGGCGCGACCGGGGAGCTGTTTTTT,CATSDLGTGGATGELFF
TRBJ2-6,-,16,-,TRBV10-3,TGTGCCATCAGTGATGCCCCAGACTCTGGGGCCAACGTCCTGACTTTC,CAISDAPDSGANVLTF
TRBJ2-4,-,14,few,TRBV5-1,TGCGCCAGCAGCTTGGCCGGGGTCAAAAACATTCAGTACTTC,CASSLAGVKNIQYF
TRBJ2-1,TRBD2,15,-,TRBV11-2,TGTGCCAGCAGCTTAGGGCGGGGGGTGTACAATGAGCAGTTCTTC,CASSLGRGVYNEQFF
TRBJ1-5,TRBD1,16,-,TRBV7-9,TGTGCCAGCAGCTTAGTGGGACAGGGCATAAGGCAGCCCCAGCATTTT,CASSLVGQGIRQPQHF
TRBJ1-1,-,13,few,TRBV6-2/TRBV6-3,TGTGCCAGCACCTTACACGGGAACACTGAAGCTTTCTTT,CASTLHGNTEAFF
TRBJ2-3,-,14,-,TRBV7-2,TGTGCCAGCAGCTTTCGGGAGACCACAGATACGCAGTATTTT,CASSFRETTDTQYF
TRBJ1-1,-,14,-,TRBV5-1,TGCGCCAGCAGCATACAGGGAGGCGGCACTGAAGCTTTCTTT,CASSIQGGGTEAFF
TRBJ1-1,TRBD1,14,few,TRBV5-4,TGTGCCAGCAGCTTGGCGGCAGGGGGCACTGAAGCTTTCTTT,CASSLAAGGTEAFF
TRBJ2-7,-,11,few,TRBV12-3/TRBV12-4,TGTGCCAGCAGTTTAGGGACAAAGACGTACTTC,CASSLGTKTYF
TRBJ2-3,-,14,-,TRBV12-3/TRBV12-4,TGTGCCAGCAGTACAAACAGGATCACAGATACGCAGTATTTT,CASSTNRITDTQYF
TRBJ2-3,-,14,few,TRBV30,TGTGCCTGGCGATTGGCGTACCCAGCAGATACGCAGTATTTT,CAWRLAYPADTQYF
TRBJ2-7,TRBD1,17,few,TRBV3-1,TGTGCCAGCAGCCAACTGAGCCCGGGGGACAGGCCCTACGAGCAGTACTTC,CASSQLSPGDRPYEQYF
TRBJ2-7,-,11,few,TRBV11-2,TGTGCCAGCAGCGGACCCTACGAGCAGTACTTC,CASSGPYEQYF
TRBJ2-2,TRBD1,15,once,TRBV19,TGTGCCAGTAGTGTGGACAGGTTGCGGACCGGGGAGCTGTTTTTT,CASSVDRLRTGELFF
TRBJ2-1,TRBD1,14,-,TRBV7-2,TGTGCCAGCAGCTTTCAGGGGGCAGACAATGAGCAGTTCTTC,CASSFQGADNEQFF
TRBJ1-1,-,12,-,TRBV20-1,TGCAGTGCCGTAGGACAAGACACTGAAGCTTTCTTT,CSAVGQDTEAFF
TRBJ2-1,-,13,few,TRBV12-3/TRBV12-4,TGTGCCAGCAGGGGCTCGGGAGCAGAGGTGCAGTTCTTC,CASRGSGAEVQFF
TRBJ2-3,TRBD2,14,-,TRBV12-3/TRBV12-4,TGTGCCAGCGGGACTAGCGGCCTCGTAGATACGCAGTATTTT,CASGTSGLVDTQYF
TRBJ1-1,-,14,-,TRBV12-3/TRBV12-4,TGTGCCAGCGGTTCCGGGATCCTAGGGACTGAAGCTTTCTTT,CASGSGILGTEAFF
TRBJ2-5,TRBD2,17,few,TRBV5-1,TGCGCCAGCAGCTTGGGACTAGCGGGGGGAGTCCAAGAGACCCAGTACTTC,CASSLGLAGGVQETQYF
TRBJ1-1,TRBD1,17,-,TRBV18,TGTGCCAGCTCACCATCCGGTAAAACAGGGGGCGTCAACGAAGCTTTCTTT,CASSPSGKTGGVNEAFF
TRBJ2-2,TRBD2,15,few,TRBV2,TGTGCCAGCAGTCCGACTAGCTTGAACACCGGGGAGCTGTTTTTT,CASSPTSLNTGELFF
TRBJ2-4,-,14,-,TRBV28,TGTGCCAGCAGCTACAGGGATTTCAAAAACATTCAGTACTTC,CASSYRDFKNIQYF
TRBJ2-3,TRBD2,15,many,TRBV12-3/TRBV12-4,TGTGCCAGCAACCCGGGACTAGCGGGGTTAGATACGCAGTATTTT,CASNPGLAGLDTQYF
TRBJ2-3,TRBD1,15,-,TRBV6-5,TGTGCCAGCAGACCACCCGGGACAGCGATAGATACGCAGTATTTT,CASRPPGTAIDTQYF
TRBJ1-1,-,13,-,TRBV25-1,TGTGCCAGCAGTCAGGCCCTCGGCACTGAAGCTTTCTTT,CASSQALGTEAFF
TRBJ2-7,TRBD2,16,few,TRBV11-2,TGTGCCAGCAGCTCCTTAAGAGCGGGGGTTACCTACGAGCAGTACTTC,CASSSLRAGVTYEQYF
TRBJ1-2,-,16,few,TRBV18,TGTGCCAGCTCACCCCGACAGGCGGAAGCTAACTATGGCTACACCTTC,CASSPRQAEANYGYTF
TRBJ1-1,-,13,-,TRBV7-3,TGTGCCAGCAGCTACCACCTTCGGACTGAAGCTTTCTTT,CASSYHLRTEAFF
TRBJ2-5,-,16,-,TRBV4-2,TGTGCCAGCAGCCTCGGTGAAACAGGTTCCTGGGAGACCCAGTACTTC,CASSLGETGSWETQYF
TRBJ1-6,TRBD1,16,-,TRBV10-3,TGTGCCATCAGCCAAGGGACCGGGACAGCACCTTCACCCCTCCACTTT,CAISQGTGTAPSPLHF
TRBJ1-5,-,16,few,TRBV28,TGTGCCAGCAGTGGGGGCTACTGGAATAGCAATCAGCCCCAGCATTTT,CASSGGYWNSNQPQHF
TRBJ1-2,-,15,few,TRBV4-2,TGTGCCAGCAGCCAAGAAAGGACGGCAGGCTATGGCTACACCTTC,CASSQERTAGYGYTF
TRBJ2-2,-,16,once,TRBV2,TGTGCCAGCACAAAGGGAAGGGACCTAAGCGCCGGGGAGCTGTTTTTT,CASTKGRDLSAGELFF
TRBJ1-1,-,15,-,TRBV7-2,TGTGCCAGCAGCTCTCCCGGGACAATCAACACTGAAGCTTTCTTT,CASSSPGTINTEAFF
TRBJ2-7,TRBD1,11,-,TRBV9,TGTGCCAGCGGGACAGAAAACGAGCAGTACTTC,CASGTENEQYF